This TCR beta chain was retrieved from a study of cytomegalovirus exposure and HLA in healthy donors. Whole-study findings and limits: Because they were indistinguishable, some V segments, including TRBV6-2 and TRBV6-3, were excluded.

The V and J ends lost 8 bases and 3 bases, in that order; junction bases with no gene match: 13. CDR1 is SNHLY and CDR2 is FYNNEI in the germline V gene. The CDR3 length is 17 residues. Healthy bone marrow donors formed the donor group. This clone was recorded a few times. The antigen is not known. Primers included in the PCR were 60 Vbeta and 13 Jbeta primers. Using immunoSEQ multiplex PCR, the repertoire was profiled, and TCRdb retains in-frame clones only, with some absent. The sample contains some 96,000 clones, 64% of which appear only once. The source material was PBMCs. The source of this sequence is a man in his sixties in good health and CMV-seronegative. The chain uses TRBV2 and TRBJ1-4; 9 nucleotides agree with TRBD1. CDR3 bases: TGTGCCAGCGTGTATGAGACAGGGGGGGTGCCTAATGAAAAACTGTTTTTT. The encoded protein is CASVYETGGVPNEKLFF.